This T cell receptor beta chain was sequenced in a study of cytomegalovirus exposure and HLA in healthy donors. General study points: In vitro testing confirmed a few CMV-associated chains as specific for CMV antigens. Clusters of TCRs from the first cohort tended to co-occur in the approximately 120 validation repertoires (as a later analysis found).

Germline loops: CDR1 MNHNS, CDR2 SASEGT. This CDR3 region has 20 residues. The ends lost 4 bases at V and 0 bases at J; junction bases unmatched: 12. Some clones are missing from TCRdb's copy, which holds only in-frame ones; the method was immunoSEQ multiplex PCR. The table includes approximately 220,000 clones, 75% to 95% detected once. The donors were members of the validation cohort comprising roughly 130 subjects, separate from the roughly 700-subject first cohort. With regard to this clone: Its antigen is as yet unknown.

This sequence was found in a woman aged 18-29 years in good health and CMV-seronegative. The sequencing input was PBMCs. This chain links TRBV6-1 with TRBJ2-1; TRBD2 agrees at 13 bases. CDR3 residues: CASSVTSGLAGLGSYNEQFF. The CDR3 region has the DNA TGTGCCAGCAGTGTAACTTCGGGACTAGCGGGACTTGGCTCCTACAATGAGCAGTTCTTC.